Listed below are T cell receptor beta chains from one sample, sequenced in a study of blood T cell repertoires in COVID-19. TCRdb's table, derived via immunoSEQ multiplex PCR, lists solely in-frame clones and lacks some. The sample holds about 70,000 clones, around 81% seen once. Material for sequencing was peripheral blood. The receptors were gathered from a woman in her 70s with acute or convalescent COVID-19. Both conserved end residues are part of each CDR3. Each record gives: J gene, V gene, clone size, D gene, CDR3 protein, CDR3 DNA. A D gene is named only where the DNA matches it firmly. Size is stated for part of the rows, as once, few or many counts, or as a class when the clone is expanded.

TRBJ2-7	TRBV27	.	TRBD2	CASRTGTSGYEQYF	TGTGCCAGCAGGACCGGGACTAGCGGCTACGAGCAGTACTTC
TRBJ1-2	TRBV28	.	TRBD1	CASTPGQGSGYTF	TGTGCCAGCACTCCGGGACAGGGTTCTGGCTACACCTTC
TRBJ2-7	TRBV2	.	TRBD2	CASSGTSGRGYEQYF	TGTGCCAGCAGCGGGACTAGCGGGAGGGGATACGAGCAGTACTTC
TRBJ1-6	TRBV27	.	.	CASSLSPDRLNSPLHF	TGTGCCAGCAGTTTAAGCCCCGACAGACTTAATTCACCCCTCCACTTT
TRBJ2-5	TRBV7-9	.	.	CASSPRGTAEARETQYF	TGTGCCAGCAGCCCTAGAGGGACTGCCGAGGCTAGGGAGACCCAGTACTTC
TRBJ2-2	TRBV29-1	.	TRBD2	CSVSSGMNTGELFF	TGCAGCGTCTCTAGCGGGATGAACACCGGGGAGCTGTTTTTT
TRBJ2-3	TRBV27	.	TRBD2	CASFERGHTDTQYF	TGTGCCAGTTTTGAGCGGGGGCACACAGATACGCAGTATTTT
TRBJ2-7	TRBV28	.	TRBD1	CASDRGPYEQYF	TGTGCCAGCGACAGGGGACCCTACGAGCAGTACTTC
TRBJ1-6	TRBV5-1	.	TRBD1	CASSLGTGGRYNSPLHF	TGCGCCAGCAGCTTGGGGACAGGGGGCCGGTATAATTCACCCCTCCACTTT
TRBJ2-7	TRBV29-1	once	TRBD2	CSVLQPGLAGSYEQYF	TGCAGCGTTCTACAACCGGGACTAGCGGGATCGTACGAGCAGTACTTC
TRBJ1-2	TRBV3-1/TRBV3-2	.	.	CASSPLAREEGYTF	TGTGCCAGCAGCCCCCTCGCCAGGGAGGAGGGCTACACCTTC
TRBJ1-5	TRBV2	.	.	CASSGQPRGNQPQHF	TGTGCCAGCAGCGGACAGCCAAGAGGCAATCAGCCCCAGCATTTT
TRBJ2-2	TRBV9	.	TRBD2	CASSVGPSGRAEGTGELFF	TGTGCCAGCAGCGTAGGTCCTAGCGGGAGGGCCGAGGGCACCGGGGAGCTGTTTTTT
TRBJ1-2	TRBV28	.	TRBD1	CASSWGTGRGYTF	TGTGCCAGCAGTTGGGGGACAGGGCGTGGCTACACCTTC
TRBJ2-7	TRBV28	once	.	CASSLRSYEQYF	TGTGCCAGCAGTTTACGTAGCTACGAGCAGTACTTC
TRBJ2-2	TRBV28	once	.	CASSLSVSDSRSNTGELFF	TGTGCCAGCAGTTTATCTGTTTCGGACAGTCGGTCGAACACCGGGGAGCTGTTTTTT
TRBJ1-2	TRBV28	.	.	CASSPGRVNYGYTF	TGTGCCAGCAGTCCTGGGAGGGTTAACTATGGCTACACCTTC
TRBJ1-5	TRBV10-2	.	.	CASSARQYNQPQHF	TGCGCCAGCAGTGCAAGACAGTATAATCAGCCCCAGCATTTT
TRBJ2-5	TRBV12-5	.	.	CASGFTRGETQYF	TGTGCTAGTGGCTTTACTAGAGGAGAGACCCAGTACTTC
TRBJ2-2	TRBV7-9	.	.	CAGLNTGELFF	TGTGCCGGGCTGAACACCGGGGAGCTGTTTTTT
TRBJ1-1	TRBV15	.	.	CATSRPGASPRWEAFF	TGTGCCACCAGCAGACCAGGGGCGTCCCCGAGGTGGGAAGCTTTCTTT
TRBJ1-6	TRBV5-8	few	.	CASSFPAGDGSPLHF	TGTGCCAGCAGCTTCCCGGCAGGGGACGGCTCACCCCTCCACTTT
TRBJ2-6	TRBV2	.	.	CARGAGSGANVLTF	TGTGCCAGAGGGGCGGGGTCTGGGGCCAACGTCCTGACTTTC